Reported below is one TCR beta chain. V was pared by 1 base and J by 5 bases, with 8 bases between. The germline gives CDR1 LNHDA, CDR2 SQIVND (reference sequence). The CDR3 is made up of 13 amino acids. This sample was taken from a study of blood T cell repertoires in COVID-19. Background on the study: There were acute and convalescent COVID-19 samples, and they came from the United States, Italy and Spain. Sources were T cells, B-cell-depleted T cells, or PBMCs; the material itself was cDNA or gDNA.

Authors' methods: Amplification with reference gene primers provided the estimates of nucleated cell counts. TCRdb keeps only in-frame clones here, not all; method: immunoSEQ multiplex PCR. For V, J and clone size, that table is used; D and trimming come from the DNA. The data contain 150,000 to 200,000 clones, roughly nine tenths of them seen just once; the ten biggest clones take up under 3.5%. V and J are TRBV19 and TRBJ1-2, with D uncertain. Sequencing used peripheral blood. The TCR comes from a woman between 25 and 40 years old with active or convalescent COVID-19. The CDR3 here is CASSIGLEYGYTF. In nucleotides, the CDR3 is TGTGCCAGTAGTATAGGACTGGAGTATGGCTACACCTTC.